These T cell receptor beta chains were read from a single sample in a study of PD-1 blockade in mismatch repair-deficient tumors. The table came from immunoSEQ multiplex PCR; TCRdb's copy has only in-frame clones and leaves some out. The sample yields around 110,000 clones, approximately 80% seen once. This specimen was peripheral blood, taken 60 weeks after starting pembrolizumab. The receptors were sampled from an adult with mismatch repair-deficient cancer. Both conserved end residues are part of each CDR3. The order of the fields is D gene, J gene, clone size, CDR3 length, V gene, CDR3 DNA, CDR3 protein. The D gene is left open where the match is weak. Some rows have no size entry. The others give once, few or many, or a class for an expanded clone.

>-|TRBJ2-7|-|13|TRBV4-1
TGCGCCAGCAGCCACCGGGCCCCCTACGAGCAGTACTTC
CASSHRAPYEQYF
>-|TRBJ1-3|many|17|TRBV11-2
TGTGCCAGCAGCTCATGGGGGGCCCCACGCTCTGGAAACACCATATATTTT
CASSSWGAPRSGNTIYF
>-|TRBJ1-2|once|16|TRBV6-6
TGTGCCAGCAAAAAACGAGCCCAGGGGAAGACCTATGGCTACACCTTC
CASKKRAQGKTYGYTF
>TRBD1|TRBJ2-2|-|15|TRBV19
TGTGCCAGTAGTATTCAGGGGGTGGTCACCGGGGAGCTGTTTTTT
CASSIQGVVTGELFF
>TRBD2|TRBJ2-1|-|18|TRBV4-1
TGCGCCAGCAGCCAAGACCTTGGGACTAGCGGACCCTACAATGAGCAGTTCTTC
CASSQDLGTSGPYNEQFF
>-|TRBJ1-2|-|14|TRBV30
TGTGCCTGGTACTCAGGGAGAGCTAACTATGGCTACACCTTC
CAWYSGRANYGYTF
>-|TRBJ2-2|-|15|TRBV7-2
TGTGCCAGCACCCTTAGGCAGGGGAACACCGGGGAGCTGTTTTTT
CASTLRQGNTGELFF
>TRBD2|TRBJ2-3|-|16|TRBV5-1
TGCGCCAGCAGCTTGGGGACTAGCGGAATCACAGATACGCAGTATTTT
CASSLGTSGITDTQYF
>TRBD2|TRBJ2-1|-|16|TRBV19
TGTGCCAGTAGTATCCCGACTAGCGGGAGGAACAATGAGCAGTTCTTC
CASSIPTSGRNNEQFF
>-|TRBJ2-5|-|14|TRBV6-5
TGTGCCAGCAGTTACGGGCAGGGGACGGAGACCCAGTACTTC
CASSYGQGTETQYF
>-|TRBJ2-2|-|13|TRBV7-7
TGTGCTAGCAGCTTGCAGCCCGCCGGGGAGCTGTTTTTT
CASSLQPAGELFF
>TRBD2|TRBJ2-1|few|15|TRBV5-4
TGTGCCAGCAGCTTGCTAGCGGGAGGGAATAATGAGCAGTTCTTC
CASSLLAGGNNEQFF
>TRBD2|TRBJ2-1|-|18|TRBV15
TGTGCCACCAGCAGAGATGTTAGTAGCGGGAGCTCGTGGGGTGAGCAGTTCTTC
CATSRDVSSGSSWGEQFF
>-|TRBJ2-1|few|14|TRBV5-4
TGTGCCAGCAGCCGGCCTTGGGGGGACAATGAGCAGTTCTTC
CASSRPWGDNEQFF
>-|TRBJ1-2|-|15|TRBV7-9
TGTGCCAGCACCCCATCGGGAGTTTCGAACTATGGCTACACCTTC
CASTPSGVSNYGYTF
>-|TRBJ2-3|-|16|TRBV5-5
TGTGCCAGCAGTCAAGCCGGTAGGAGGGGCACAGATACGCAGTATTTT
CASSQAGRRGTDTQYF
>TRBD2|TRBJ2-1|few|17|TRBV30
TGTGCCTGGAGTCACGGCCGTTTGAGGGAGGGTTGGGATGAGCAGTTCTTC
CAWSHGRLREGWDEQFF
>-|TRBJ2-7|-|14|TRBV9
TGTGCCAGCAGCGTATCTGCCAGGGATTACGAGCAGTACTTC
CASSVSARDYEQYF
>TRBD2|TRBJ2-3|-|14|TRBV10-3
TGTGCCATCACCGTAGCGGGAGATACAGATACGCAGTATTTT
CAITVAGDTDTQYF
>-|TRBJ2-2|once|14|TRBV7-2
TGTGCCAGCAGCGAGACCGTCTGGTCCGGGGAGCTGTTTTTT
CASSETVWSGELFF
>TRBD2|TRBJ2-3|-|15|TRBV19
TGTGCCAGTAGTAGACCTAGCGCAGCGGGGAATACGCAGTATTTT
CASSRPSAAGNTQYF
>TRBD1|TRBJ2-7|-|13|TRBV18
TGTGCCAGCTCACGACAGGGGAATGACGAGCAGTACTTC
CASSRQGNDEQYF
>-|TRBJ1-1|-|13|TRBV30
TGTGCCTGGAGTGTAACTCCGGGGACTGAAGCTTTCTTT
CAWSVTPGTEAFF
>TRBD2|TRBJ2-1|-|16|TRBV4-3
TGCGCCAGCAGCCAAGACCCAGCGGGAGGATCGGTCGAGCAGTTCTTC
CASSQDPAGGSVEQFF
>TRBD1|TRBJ1-2|few|16|TRBV7-9
TGTGCCAGCAGCCCCCGACAGGGCCCTGGGAACTATGGCTACACCTTC
CASSPRQGPGNYGYTF
>-|TRBJ2-3|-|14|TRBV7-3
TGTGCCAGCAGCTTAAGGGCGAGCACAGATACGCAGTATTTT
CASSLRASTDTQYF
>-|TRBJ2-1|-|13|TRBV6-5
TGTGCCAGCCAACTACACGGTCGGAATGAGCAGTTCTTC
CASQLHGRNEQFF
>-|TRBJ1-1|-|14|TRBV11-3
TGTGCCAGCAGACATAGGACCGTGAACACTGAAGCTTTCTTT
CASRHRTVNTEAFF
>-|TRBJ1-1|-|18|TRBV16
TGTGCCAGCAGCCAATCGAGTCGAGGGACAAAACAGAACACTGAAGCTTTCTTT
CASSQSSRGTKQNTEAFF
>TRBD1|TRBJ1-4|-|14|TRBV7-2
TGTGCCAGCAGCTACGGGACAGGGGTTGAAAAACTGTTTTTT
CASSYGTGVEKLFF
>-|TRBJ2-5|-|13|TRBV7-9
TGTGCCAGCAGCTTGGGCTCTACGGAGACCCAGTACTTC
CASSLGSTETQYF
>TRBD1|TRBJ1-2|-|14|TRBV2
TGTGCCAGCAAGCGCGGGACAGGGCTCTATGGCTACACCTTC
CASKRGTGLYGYTF
>-|TRBJ2-3|-|15|TRBV4-2
TGTGCCAGCAGCCATGAGGTGTTTGGCACAGATACGCAGTATTTT
CASSHEVFGTDTQYF
>TRBD1|TRBJ2-7|once|14|TRBV7-9
TGTGCCAGCAGCCCGGGACAGGGATTCAACGAGCAGTACTTC
CASSPGQGFNEQYF
>-|TRBJ1-2|-|14|TRBV13
TGTGCCAGCAGCTTAGAGGGCAGGGGCTATGGCTACACCTTC
CASSLEGRGYGYTF
>-|TRBJ2-7|few|15|TRBV19
TGTGCCAGTAGTCCGGCCGGACACGATTCGGACGAGCAGTACTTC
CASSPAGHDSDEQYF
>-|TRBJ1-2|-|13|TRBV30
TGTGCCTGGAGTGTACAAGGTATTCATGGCTACACCTTC
CAWSVQGIHGYTF
>TRBD1|TRBJ2-1|-|16|TRBV5-1
TGCGCCAGCAGCCGGACGACAGGGGTGACCGACAATGAGCAGTTCTTC
CASSRTTGVTDNEQFF
>-|TRBJ2-3|-|14|TRBV5-4
TGTGCCAGTTCACGGACAGCCGATGCAGATACGCAGTATTTT
CASSRTADADTQYF